The next 3 T cell receptor beta chains were all read from a single sample in a study of CD8 T cells in ankylosing spondylitis. TCRdb re-called the 5' RACE reads through MiXCR, storing one row per CDR3 protein. The data show some 270,000 distinct CDR3 sequences, over 30% seen once. Sample: blood, either unsorted or a sorted T cell fraction (not recorded which). The source of these receptors is a male donor with ankylosing spondylitis or in good health (not recorded which).

This chain uses TRBV12-3 or TRBV12-4 with TRBJ2-3; 9 positions match TRBD1. This CDR3 is built from 16 residues. After removal of 4 bases from V and 2 bases from J, the junction contained 7 bases not matched to a gene. DNA of the CDR3: TGTGCCAGCAGTTCCTCCGGGACAGGGCTCACAGATACGCAGTATTTT. It translates to CASSSSGTGLTDTQYF.

The chain uses TRBV5-1 and TRBJ2-1; D is undetermined. Trimming cost V 0 bases and J 1 base, with 14 bases left between them. The germline CDR1 and CDR2 sequences are SGHRS and YFSETQ. The CDR3 runs 17 residues. For the CDR3, the DNA is TGCGCCAGCAGCTTGGTTGTTTGGCGGATGTCCTACAATGAGCAGTTCTTC. This codes for CASSLVVWRMSYNEQFF. The variable domain in full, with the rest retrieved from reference TRBV5-1 and TRBJ2-1, is KAGVTQTPRYLIKTRGQQVTLSCSPISGHRSVSWYQQTPGQGLQFLFEYFSETQRNKGNFPGRFSGRQFSNSRSEMNVSTLELGDSALYLCASSLVVWRMSYNEQFFGPGTRLTVL.

The chain joins TRBV12-3 or TRBV12-4 to TRBJ2-7; TRBD1 agrees at 8 bases. The CDR3 sequence is 12 residues long. Losses at the gene ends were 6 bases for V and 7 bases for J; bases not matched to a gene: 5. This chain's CDR3 is CASRGQGGEQYF. CDR3 DNA: TGTGCCAGCAGAGGACAGGGTGGTGAGCAGTACTTC.